Included here is one TCR beta chain sequence, with context. The CDR3 sequence is 12 residues long. Per the germline V gene, CDR1 is SNHLY and CDR2 is FYNNEI. V was cut by 7 bases and J by 2 bases, with 8 bases left in between. The sample originates from a study of CD8+ T cells in alopecia areata. Sequencing templates came from extracted RNA that was reverse transcribed into cDNA. The table came from immunoSEQ multiplex PCR; TCRdb's copy has only in-frame clones and leaves some out. The data contain some 180,000 clones, roughly three fifths of them singletons. V is TRBV2 and J is TRBJ2-5; D is unresolved. The receptor was isolated from a human donor in good health. Sequenced: CD8+ T cells sorted from blood. The CDR3 here is CASTNLQETQYF. DNA for the CDR3: TGTGCCAGCACAAATCTACAAGAGACCCAGTACTTC.